These T cell receptor beta chains were read from a single sample in a study of T cells in Graves' hyperthyroidism and ophthalmopathy. From the multiplex PCR reads, TCRdb called clonotypes with MiXCR, one entry per CDR3 protein. Here the sample spans around 200,000 distinct CDR3 sequences, 18% being singletons. The source material was blood. All receptors come from a man aged 40-50 years with Graves' hyperthyroidism. Each CDR3 is given without its conserved first and last residue.

v_gene	j_gene	CDR3aa
TRBV28	TRBJ2-5	ASRLQGGVETQY
TRBV28	TRBJ2-5	ASSLKGHRRETQY
TRBV9	TRBJ1-6	ASSVGGTGGRNSPLH
TRBV10-3	TRBJ1-6	AISTTGGMNSPLH
TRBV18	TRBJ2-5	ASSPSRQETQY
TRBV30	TRBJ2-2	AWRLSGGTGELF
TRBV12-3/TRBV12-4	TRBJ2-1	ASTSGHTLPGEQF
TRBV20-1	TRBJ2-7	SARSRAVSSYEQY
TRBV4-3	TRBJ2-1	ASSLISSGGLDEQF
TRBV6-5	TRBJ2-4	ASSYPGLRAKNIQY
TRBV7-2	TRBJ2-3	ASSPIPSVDTQY
TRBV7-2	TRBJ2-5	ASSSPRGSLQETQY
TRBV29-1	TRBJ2-2	SFRDTGELF
TRBV5-6	TRBJ2-3	ASSLVASGGSTDTQY
TRBV28	TRBJ1-2	ASSSQGSGYT
TRBV5-1	TRBJ2-3	ASSQGLAESTDTQY
TRBV19	TRBJ1-1	ASSISRTEAF
TRBV5-1	TRBJ2-5	ASSLEFATPRGETQY
TRBV27	TRBJ2-7	ASSLTHPSYEQY
TRBV24-1	TRBJ2-1	ATSDSGLARGYNEQF
TRBV18	TRBJ1-2	ASSPGPNYGYT
TRBV20-1	TRBJ2-2	SALGQGGYNTGELF
TRBV14	TRBJ2-7	ASSQGQAQGEQY
TRBV28	TRBJ1-2	ASSPGRPLTGYT
TRBV5-1	TRBJ2-7	ASSWGQRGEQY
TRBV6-1	TRBJ1-6	ASRPGQLYSPLH
TRBV4-1	TRBJ2-2	ASSQPGRGNTGELF
TRBV7-9	TRBJ1-4	ASSLDRVGEKLF